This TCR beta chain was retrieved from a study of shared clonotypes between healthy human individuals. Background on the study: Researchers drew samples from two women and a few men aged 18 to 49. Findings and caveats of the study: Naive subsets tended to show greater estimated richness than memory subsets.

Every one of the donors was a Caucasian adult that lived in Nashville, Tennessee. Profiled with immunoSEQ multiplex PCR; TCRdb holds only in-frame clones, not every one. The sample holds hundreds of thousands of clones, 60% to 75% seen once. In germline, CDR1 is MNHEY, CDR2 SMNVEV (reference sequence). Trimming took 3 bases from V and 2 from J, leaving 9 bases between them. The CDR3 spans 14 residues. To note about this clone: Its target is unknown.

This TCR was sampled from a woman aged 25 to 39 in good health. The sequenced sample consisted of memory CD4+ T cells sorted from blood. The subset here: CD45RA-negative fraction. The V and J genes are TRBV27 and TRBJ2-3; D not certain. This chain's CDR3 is CASSFSRYTDTQYF. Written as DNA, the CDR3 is TGTGCCAGCAGTTTCTCCAGGTACACAGATACGCAGTATTTT.